This TCR beta chain was captured by sequencing in a study of T cell clones after liver transplantation. Profiled with immunoSEQ multiplex PCR; TCRdb holds only in-frame clones, not every one. Counted here are 50,000 to 60,000 clones, about 70% occurring once; the ten biggest clones make up 2.8%. V was pared by 0 bases and J by 0 bases, with 14 bases of the junction left unmatched. Germline-derived CDR1 and CDR2 are LGHNA and YNFKEQ. CDR3 length equals 20 residues. The V and J genes are TRBV4-2 and TRBJ2-5; 9 nucleotides align to TRBD2. The source is a human patient who received a liver transplant. Some T cells may arise from the graft donor. The sequencing used CD4+ T cells from blood, collected at the approximately 15-month timepoint. CDR3 amino acids: CASSQEVGASGTHYQETQYF. CDR3 nucleotides: TGTGCCAGCAGCCAAGAAGTAGGGGCTAGCGGGACCCATTACCAAGAGACCCAGTACTTC.